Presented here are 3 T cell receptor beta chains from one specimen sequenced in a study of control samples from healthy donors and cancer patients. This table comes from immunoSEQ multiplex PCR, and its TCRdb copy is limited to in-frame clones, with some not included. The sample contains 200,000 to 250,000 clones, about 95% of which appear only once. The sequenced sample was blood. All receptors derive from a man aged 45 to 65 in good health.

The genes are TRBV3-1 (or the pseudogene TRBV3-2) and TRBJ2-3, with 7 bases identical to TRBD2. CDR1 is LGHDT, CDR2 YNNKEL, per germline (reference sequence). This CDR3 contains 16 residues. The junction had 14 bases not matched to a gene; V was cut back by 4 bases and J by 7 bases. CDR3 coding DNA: TGTGCCAGCAGCCCCCGTTGGACTAGACTTCTAAATACGCAGTATTTT. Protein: CASSPRWTRLLNTQYF.

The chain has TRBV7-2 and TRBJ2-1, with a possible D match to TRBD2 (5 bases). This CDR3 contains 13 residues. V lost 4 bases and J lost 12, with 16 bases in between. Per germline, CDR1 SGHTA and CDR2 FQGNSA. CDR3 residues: CASSSDLTAGQFF. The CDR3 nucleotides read TGTGCCAGCAGCTCGGACTTAACGGCAGGGCAGTTCTTC.

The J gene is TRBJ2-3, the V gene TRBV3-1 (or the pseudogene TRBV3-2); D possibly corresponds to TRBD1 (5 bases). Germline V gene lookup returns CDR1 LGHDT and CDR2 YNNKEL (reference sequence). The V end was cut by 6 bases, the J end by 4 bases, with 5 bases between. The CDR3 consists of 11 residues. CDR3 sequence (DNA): TGTGCCAGCAGACAGGCAGATACGCAGTATTTT. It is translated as CASRQADTQYF.